The 24 T cell receptor beta chains below all came from one sample that was sequenced in a study of identical twins. TCRdb called the 5' RACE reads again in MiXCR, with one record for every CDR3 protein. The table records hundreds of thousands of distinct CDR3 sequences, approximately 13% of them present only once. Another study also made use of these data, one on yellow fever vaccine responses in identical twins.

The sequencing input was CD8+ T cells sorted from blood. Receptors were obtained from a woman aged 18 to 35 in good health.

CDR3: CASSAGERNEQFF. In DNA, the CDR3 is TGTGCCAGCAGTGCGGGAGAACGGAATGAGCAGTTCTTC. V gene TRBV6-1 combines with J gene TRBJ2-1; D possibly corresponds to TRBD2 (6 bases). The germline gives CDR1 MNHNS, CDR2 SASEGT. There are 13 residues in the CDR3. Trimming cost V 4 bases and J 7 bases, with 11 bases left between them.

This clonotype was observed many times. The V gene is TRBV12-3 or TRBV12-4, the J gene TRBJ1-1; TRBD1 might be the D (6 bases). Trimming stripped 6 bases from V and 11 bases from J, with 16 bases between. The CDR3 sequence is 12 residues long. In DNA form, the CDR3 reads TGTGCCAGCAGCCCCACAGGGATCGAGGCTTTCTTT. Protein: CASSPTGIEAFF.

In its sample, this clonotype was seen a few times. V gene TRBV20-1 combines with J gene TRBJ2-2, with D unclear. The CDR3 contains 13 residues. Between the trimmed V and J ends, which lost 1 base and 7 bases, there was a span of 10 bases. Germline loops: CDR1 DFQATT, CDR2 SNEGSKA (reference sequence). The CDR3 DNA reads as TGCAGTGCTAGAGTCCCTCCGGTCGGGGAGCTGTTTTTT. This translates into CSARVPPVGELFF.

The chain carries TRBV2 and TRBJ2-1, with no clear D. The CDR3 has 11 amino acids. CDR1 is SNHLY, CDR2 FYNNEI, per germline. With 4 bases removed from V and 10 bases from J, the gap between germline ends came to 8 bases. The CDR3 bases are TGTGCCAGCAGTGCCGGGCTGGAGCAGTTCTTC. Translating gives CASSAGLEQFF.

The chain joins TRBV20-1 to TRBJ2-1; 7 bases are shared with TRBD1. J was trimmed by 5 bases and V by 3 bases; bases with no gene match: 1. The CDR3 length is 12 residues. CDR1 and CDR2 (germline): DFQATT, SNEGSKA (reference sequence). This CDR3 reads CSASRGHNEQFF. Written as DNA, the CDR3 is TGCAGTGCTAGTAGGGGGCACAATGAGCAGTTCTTC.

The chain carries TRBV9 and TRBJ2-1; weak D call: TRBD1 (5 bases). Trimming left V 0 bases short and J 4 bases short, with 8 bases between. Germline lookup yields CDR1 SGDLS and CDR2 YYNGEE. The CDR3 is made up of 14 amino acids. CDR3 residues: CASSVETAYNEQFF. The DNA for the CDR3 is TGTGCCAGCAGCGTAGAGACAGCTTACAATGAGCAGTTCTTC.

The chain links TRBV2 to TRBJ1-1; weak D call: TRBD1 (5 bases). Germline CDR1 and CDR2: SNHLY and FYNNEI. The germline V and J ends were trimmed by 4 bases and 1 base, with 10 bases remaining between them. The CDR3 covers 14 residues. This chain's CDR3 is CASSVWGGNTEAFF. The CDR3 coding sequence is TGTGCCAGCAGTGTTTGGGGGGGGAACACTGAAGCTTTCTTT.

Note on this clonotype: This may come from a read error, since a much larger clone is one base off. The chain employs TRBV3-1 and TRBJ2-2; the D is unclear. The CDR3 is 19 amino acids. Germline CDR1 is LGHDT and CDR2 is YNNKEL (reference sequence). CDR3 region: CSSSQSAYILPLNTGELFF. The CDR3 DNA sequence: TGTTCCAGCAGCCAATCCGCTTACATCCTACCGCTGAACACCGGGGAGCTGTTTTTT.

This clonotype has only a few counts. V usage is TRBV20-1 and J usage is TRBJ2-1, with 7 bases identical to TRBD1. Germline CDR1 and CDR2: DFQATT and SNEGSKA (reference sequence). There are 16 residues in the CDR3. V lost 0 bases to trimming and J lost 1 base; unmatched junction nucleotides: 6. CDR3 nucleotides: TGCAGTGCTAGAGATACAGACAGGGATTCCTACAATGAGCAGTTCTTC. Protein: CSARDTDRDSYNEQFF.

This clonotype was counted only a few times. The chain is built from TRBV6-1 and TRBJ2-1, with 7 nucleotides matching TRBD2. Germline lookup yields CDR1 MNHNS and CDR2 SASEGT. This CDR3 is 16 amino acids long. The junction had 15 bases not matched to a gene; V was cut back by 7 bases and J by 6 bases. The chain's CDR3 is CASTSLTREGGNEQFF. The CDR3 DNA sequence: TGTGCCAGCACCTCCCTGACTAGGGAGGGCGGCAATGAGCAGTTCTTC.

Here the CDR3 reads CASSFKSTEAFF. The DNA of the CDR3 is TGTGCCAGCAGCTTTAAAAGCACTGAAGCTTTCTTT. The chain is built from TRBV7-9 and TRBJ1-1; D is ambiguous. This CDR3 has 12 residues. V dropped 3 bases and J dropped 4 bases, with 6 bases sitting between them. Germline-derived CDR1 and CDR2 are SEHNR and FQNEAQ (reference sequence).

This clonotype was seen at least ten times. The chain joins TRBV24-1 to TRBJ2-1; TRBD2 matches at 7 bases. Germline CDR1 is KGHDR and CDR2 is SFDVKD. The V segment lost 3 bases and the J segment 8 bases; nucleotides outside the gene matches: 6. The CDR3 totals 14 residues. The CDR3 DNA sequence: TGTGCCACCAGTGATGGGGACTATCTCGATGAGCAGTTCTTC. This encodes CATSDGDYLDEQFF.

V gene TRBV7-9 combines with J gene TRBJ2-1, with 9 bases matching TRBD2. The CDR3 extends over 15 amino acids. V shed 7 bases, J shed 8 bases, and the junction held 12 bases outside the gene matches. Germline values: CDR1 SEHNR, CDR2 FQNEAQ (reference sequence). The CDR3 here is CASILSLAGGDEQFF. For the CDR3, the DNA is TGTGCCAGCATCCTGTCTCTGGCGGGAGGGGATGAGCAGTTCTTC.

This chain uses TRBV9 with TRBJ2-3, with 8 positions matching TRBD2. Unmatched junction bases numbered 2, after V lost 0 bases and J lost 2 bases. Per germline, CDR1 SGDLS and CDR2 YYNGEE. CDR3 size: 15 residues. For the CDR3, the DNA is TGTGCCAGCAGCGTAGGCGGGGGGATCACAGATACGCAGTATTTT. Translated: CASSVGGGITDTQYF.

The rearrangement links TRBV7-6 to TRBJ2-1; 7 bases map to TRBD2. This CDR3 is built from 17 residues. CDR1 SGHVS and CDR2 FNYEAQ come from the germline V gene. J lost 3 bases, V lost 5 bases, and 13 bases had no gene match. The DNA of the CDR3 is TGTGCCAGCAGCGCCCGACTAGCCGGGGCTCTCTACAATGAGCAGTTCTTC. Translating it yields CASSARLAGALYNEQFF.

The chain couples TRBV6-2 or TRBV6-3 to TRBJ2-7; the D gene is possibly TRBD2 (6 bases). V was pared by 2 bases and J by 0 bases, with 8 bases between. Germline CDR1 and CDR2: MNHEY and SVGEGT. This CDR3 comprises 14 residues. Here the CDR3 DNA reads TGTGCCAGCAGTTACGGAGGGACCTCCTACGAGCAGTACGTC. Residues: CASSYGGTSYEQYV.

The sample holds a few counts of this clonotype. The CDR3 here is CSVEGGQGYYEQYF. The CDR3 bases are TGCAGCGTTGAAGGGGGACAGGGTTACTACGAGCAGTACTTC. The V gene is TRBV29-1, the J gene TRBJ2-7; 9 positions match TRBD1. The germline V gene has CDR1 SQVTM and CDR2 ANQGSEA. V lost 1 base to trimming and J lost 3 bases; unmatched junction nucleotides: 4. There are 14 residues in the CDR3.

This clonotype has just a few counts. The J gene is TRBJ1-5, the V gene TRBV2; 7 nucleotides line up with TRBD1. Germline values: CDR1 SNHLY, CDR2 FYNNEI. The CDR3 totals 15 residues. J was trimmed by 0 bases and V by 5 bases; bases with no gene match: 4. This chain's CDR3 is CASSQGTASNQPQHF. CDR3 bases: TGTGCCAGCAGTCAAGGGACAGCTAGCAATCAGCCCCAGCATTTT.

A few counts support this clonotype. This chain connects TRBV5-1 to TRBJ2-7, with 8 bases fitting TRBD1. The CDR3 has 17 amino acids. J was trimmed by 2 bases and V by 4 bases; bases with no gene match: 14. The germline CDR1 and CDR2 sequences are SGHRS and YFSETQ. CDR3 in amino acids: CASSRRQGNDPTYEQYV. The CDR3 bases are TGCGCCAGCAGCCGTAGACAGGGGAATGACCCCACCTACGAGCAGTACGTC.

The chain couples TRBV6-5 to TRBJ2-7, with D unclear. V was pared by 4 bases and J by 2 bases, with 9 bases between. Germline V lookup: CDR1 MNHEY, CDR2 SVGAGI. This CDR3 is built from 13 residues. The CDR3 protein is CASSSGPTYEQYV. The CDR3 bases are TGTGCCAGCAGTTCCGGCCCCACCTACGAGCAGTACGTC.

The gene calls are TRBV29-1 and TRBJ2-2; either TRBD1 or TRBD2 may supply D (5 bases each). CDR3 length equals 16 residues. Trimming stripped 0 bases from V and 0 bases from J, with 11 bases between. CDR1 SQVTM and CDR2 ANQGSEA come from the germline V gene. CDR3 sequence reads: CSVEDRGNANTGELFF. CDR3 nucleotides: TGCAGCGTTGAAGATCGGGGCAACGCGAACACCGGGGAGCTGTTTTTT.

The chain uses TRBV28 and TRBJ2-2, with D perhaps TRBD1 or TRBD2 (5 bases each). Trimming stripped 3 bases from V and 5 bases from J, with 13 bases between. This CDR3 contains 15 residues. Germline V CDR1 and CDR2: MDHEN, SYDVKM. The CDR3 DNA reads TGTGCCAGCAGTTTGGCTAGTTGGGGGACCGGGGAGCTGTTTTTT. It encodes CASSLASWGTGELFF. The full variable domain, rest sourced from reference TRBV28 and TRBJ2-2, is DVKVTQSSRYLVKRTGEKVFLECVQDMDHENMFWYRQDPGLGLRLIYFSYDVKMKEKGDIPEGYSVSREKKERFSLILESASTNQTSMYLCASSLASWGTGELFFGEGSRLTVL.

The rearrangement uses TRBV3-1 and TRBJ2-1, with D tentatively TRBD2 (5 bases). The CDR3 totals 11 residues. V lost 8 bases, J lost 8 bases, and 10 bases lay in between. Germline V lookup: CDR1 LGHDT, CDR2 YNNKEL (reference sequence). CDR3 DNA sequence: TGTGCCAGCGGCGGGTGGGATGAGCAGTTCTTC. Residues: CASGGWDEQFF.

The CDR3 DNA follows: TGTGCCAGCAGCGGGGAGGGGTTCGGGACCTACGAGCAGTACTTC. It encodes CASSGEGFGTYEQYF. The chain recombines TRBV5-6 with TRBJ2-7; 7 bases are a match to TRBD2. Germline CDR1 SGHDT, CDR2 YYEEEE. After removal of 4 bases from V and 2 bases from J, the junction contained 9 bases not matched to a gene. CDR3 length equals 15 residues. Drawing the rest from reference TRBV5-6 and TRBJ2-7, the complete variable domain is DAGVTQSPTHLIKTRGQQVTLRCSPKSGHDTVSWYQQALGQGPQFIFQYYEEEERQRGNFPDRFSGHQFPNYSSELNVNALLLGDSALYLCASSGEGFGTYEQYFGPGTRLTVT.